This T cell receptor (beta chain) was obtained from a study of T cells after yellow fever vaccination (dated by TCRdb to between 2018 and 2021). Notes on the research overall: Libraries from fractions with low cell numbers were prepared with the SMART-Seq v4 Ultra Low Input RNA kit. To follow T-cell clones before and after both primary and booster YFV17D yellow fever vaccination, bulk TCR alpha and beta repertoires underwent longitudinal sequencing. Two healthy male donors, one aged 18 to 30 and one aged 30 to 40 years, made up the cohort. Blood was collected at multiple timepoints before and after primary and secondary immunization, and bulk PBMC replicates and cell subsets were isolated.

What the research found in general, with its limitations: Because the study included only two donors, the extent to which the findings can be generalized is limited. Computational filtering was needed because FACS-sorted repertoires could contain abundant contaminating clonotypes from the bulk population. A small fraction of clonotypes showed up in both the CD4 and CD8 compartments, probably as a result of convergent recombination. After the booster, most of the clones that had expanded following primary vaccination were detected again (around 97% of CD4 and around 88% of CD8), which suggests that memory was broadly maintained. The secondary T-cell response was found to be weaker but faster than the primary response, with a peak reached on day 5 rather than on day 15.

On this clonotype: No antigen is known for it. Base qualities are not provided; no much larger clone lies one nucleotide away.

The treatment or condition tag for this specimen amounts to: live attenuated yellow fever vaccine strain. PBMCs were isolated from peripheral blood using a standard Ficoll-Paque protocol. CD4 and CD8 T-cell fractions were isolated with Dynabeads CD4 and CD8 positive selection kits. RNA was extracted with TriZol from bulk PBMCs, CD4 and CD8 fractions, and dextramer-positive and dextramer-negative fractions. V is cut back by 7 bases and J by 2 bases, with 11 bases in the junction unmatched. Via the germline V gene, CDR1 is SGHRS and CDR2 YFSETQ. Its CDR3 holds 16 amino acids, cysteine through phenylalanine. Only the CDR3 portion is preserved as DNA: 48 bases, with reading frame beginning at the first base. Sequencing used an Illumina NovaSeq 6000. Synthesis of TCR cDNA relied on 5'RACE template switching, a step that introduced a universal primer site along with unique molecular identifiers. Priming of cDNA synthesis was performed from both the TCR alpha and TCR beta constant segments. Library amplification involved two PCR steps, and the second step added sample barcodes and sequencing adapters. Sequencing of the libraries was done on either Illumina HiSeq 2500 (2x100 bp) or NovaSeq (2x150 bp). The authors processed their data as follows. MIGEC was used to demultiplex reads and collapse the reads into UMI consensus sequences, and MiXCR was used for V(D)J alignment. Vaccine-responding clonotypes were defined with edgeR using replicate PBMC samples, requiring FDR below 0.01 and a log2 fold change above 5 up to day 15. Bulk clonotypes were assigned CD4 or CD8 identity according to which sequenced CD4 or CD8 repertoire held them at higher abundance. Using fastp at Q25 and MiXCR, TCRdb reprocessed the public reads and kept productive beta chains. Rows are combined by CDR3 protein, so each entry shows the most common genes and DNA. TCRdb, not the authors, supplied the V and J calls. Within this sample are some 300,000 distinct CDR3 sequences, with about 10% of them counted one time only. Roughly 3% of the sample goes to the ten largest clones.

The receptor was isolated from a young man who received the YFV17D yellow fever vaccine. In this chain, TRBV5-1 is recombined with TRBJ2-1; 8 middle bases align to TRBD2. Material: CD4+ T cells sorted from PBMCs, obtained 45 days after the yellow fever booster vaccination. CDR3 protein: CASGPIAGSTYNEQFF. The base sequence is TGCGCCAGCGGACCGATAGCGGGGTCGACCTACAATGAGCAGTTCTTC.